The sequence of this TCR beta chain was determined in a study of cytomegalovirus exposure and HLA in healthy donors. Deletions cut 3 bases from V and 5 bases from J, with 15 bases between. Germline lookup yields CDR1 SGHDT and CDR2 YYEEEE. The CDR3 length is 15 residues. This clone occurred a few times. This PCR relied on a set of 60 Vbeta primers and 13 Jbeta primers. Measured with immunoSEQ multiplex PCR; TCRdb has only the in-frame clones, and not every one. The table includes under 150,000 clones, approximately 72% detected once. The chain uses TRBV5-6 and TRBJ1-5, with D perhaps matching TRBD1 (6 bases). The source is a human donor in good health. The sample consisted of PBMCs. The CDR3 is CASSSSRDNYQPQHF. The CDR3 DNA sequence: TGTGCCAGCAGCTCAAGCCGGGACAATTATCAGCCCCAGCATTTT. Complete variable domain (other parts from reference TRBV5-6 and TRBJ1-5): DAGVTQSPTHLIKTRGQQVTLRCSPKSGHDTVSWYQQALGQGPQFIFQYYEEEERQRGNFPDRFSGHQFPNYSSELNVNALLLGDSALYLCASSSSRDNYQPQHFGDGTRLSIL.